Detailed here is one T cell receptor beta chain. Its antigen remains unidentified. The authors reverse transcribed roughly 0.5 to 1 ug RNA with random hexamers. MiXCR, run by TCRdb on the immunoSEQ multiplex PCR reads, gives a single entry per CDR3 protein. The data show more than 110,000 distinct CDR3 sequences, about 93% seen once. TCR beta sequencing covered blood CD8+ and CD4+ T cells. This sample was taken from a study of CD8 T cells in Susac syndrome. Deletions cut 3 bases from V and 1 base from J, with 14 bases between. This CDR3 is 16 amino acids long. Germline values: CDR1 MDHEN, CDR2 SYDVKM. Study-wide findings and caveats: It was acknowledged in the study that its TCR sequencing and HLA analysis involved a relatively small number of individuals.

The chain combines TRBV28 with TRBJ2-3; D call uncertain. The specimen was CD8+ T cells from PBMCs. The receptor was derived from a human donor in good health. CDR3 nucleotide sequence: TGTGCCAGCAGTTTCACTACCACGTTCGGCACAGATACGCAGTATTTT. Protein: CASSFTTTFGTDTQYF.